This T cell receptor (beta chain) stems from a study of radiotherapy plus CTLA-4 blockade in lung cancer. Study in general: Among enrolled patients, roughly 18% responded and roughly 28% achieved disease control.

Remarks on this clone: Its target is unknown.

The assay was immunoSEQ multiplex PCR, and TCRdb's table has in-frame clones only and misses some. The profile shows around 80,000 clones, over 70% of them singletons. Focal radiation plus CTLA-4 blockade with ipilimumab was given to patients with chemo-refractory metastatic non-small-cell lung cancer. The study's findings and limits: Response was reportedly best predicted by early blood T cell clone dynamics, with interferon-beta. Clones of tumor-derived TCRs expanded in blood after radiotherapy plus ipilimumab.

V lost 6 bases to trimming and J lost 0 bases; unmatched junction nucleotides: 5. The CDR3 has 16 amino acids. The germline gives CDR1 LGHNA, CDR2 YNFKEQ. The genes are TRBV4-2 and TRBJ2-3, with 11 bases fitting TRBD2. This sequence originates from a human donor with non-small cell lung cancer whose response to radiotherapy plus ipilimumab could not be evaluated. Some clones in this sample may be carry-over from other donors' samples. The specimen comprised peripheral blood, sampled from a patient treated with radiotherapy plus ipilimumab. The CDR3 DNA reads as TGTGCCAGCAGTGCTAGCGGGGGGCGGAGCACAGATACGCAGTATTTT. It yields the protein CASSASGGRSTDTQYF.